This is a list of T cell receptor beta chains from one sample in a study of T cell responses to AZD1222 COVID-19 vaccine. The data were produced by immunoSEQ multiplex PCR, yet TCRdb's version contains in-frame clones alone and is incomplete. The sample contains about 83,000 clones, around 88% of which appear only once. The specimen comprised peripheral blood, sampled on day 0 of AZD1222 vaccination. All receptors derive from an adult in good health. The CDR3 runs from the conserved cysteine through the conserved F or W. The order of the fields is J gene, V gene, D gene, clone size, CDR3 DNA, CDR3 protein. D genes are given only for firm matches. A row's size may be missing; if present it is once, few, many or a size class.

TRBJ2-3,TRBV30,NA,NA,TGTGCCTGGAGTGTACCTACGGGGGGCACAGATACGCAGTATTTT,CAWSVPTGGTDTQYF
TRBJ2-3,TRBV19,TRBD2,NA,TGTGCCAGTAGTAGGAGCGGGGGGGCCCGGAGCACAGATACGCAGTATTTT,CASSRSGGARSTDTQYF
TRBJ1-6,TRBV30,TRBD1,NA,TGTGCCTGGGCGGGACAGCCGGGCTCACCCCTCCACTTT,CAWAGQPGSPLHF
TRBJ2-5,TRBV28,NA,few,TGTGCCAGCAGTCCAAGGTCCGGATGGGGGCAAGAGACCCAGTACTTC,CASSPRSGWGQETQYF
TRBJ1-2,TRBV5-1,NA,NA,TGCGCCAGCAGCTTGACCGGCAGGGAGTATGGCTACACCTTC,CASSLTGREYGYTF
TRBJ1-3,TRBV10-3,NA,NA,TGTGCCATCATTGTGGGGGACACCATATATTTT,CAIIVGDTIYF
TRBJ2-3,TRBV18,NA,few,TGTGCCAGCTCACCGTCCGGCGGGGCTTTGTCAGATACGCAGTATTTT,CASSPSGGALSDTQYF
TRBJ2-2,TRBV6-2/TRBV6-3,NA,NA,TGTGCCAGCAGCCGCACCACTTACGGGGAGCTGTTTTTT,CASSRTTYGELFF
TRBJ1-2,TRBV28,NA,NA,TGTGCCAGCAGTTTTTACAGGGCCTATGGCTACACCTTC,CASSFYRAYGYTF
TRBJ2-7,TRBV7-9,NA,NA,TGTGCCAGCAGCTTAGTGGGGGGAAGCCCTACGAGGCAGTACTTC,CASSLVGGSPTRQYF
TRBJ1-1,TRBV20-1,NA,NA,TGCAGTCCTTTGAAAGGCACTGAAGCTTTCTTT,CSPLKGTEAFF
TRBJ2-1,TRBV3-1/TRBV3-2,NA,NA,TGTGCCAGCAGCCCGTGGGCTAGTCCCAATGAGCAGTTCTTC,CASSPWASPNEQFF
TRBJ2-3,TRBV19,NA,few,TGTGCCAGTAGTCCCATTGAGCGGGACAGACTTCCTAGCACAGATACGCAGTATTTT,CASSPIERDRLPSTDTQYF
TRBJ1-6,TRBV6-1,NA,NA,TGTGCCAGCAGTGAACTCACAGGCCGAAGCTCCTATAATTCACCCCTCCACTTT,CASSELTGRSSYNSPLHF
TRBJ2-2,TRBV7-3,TRBD2,NA,TGTGCCAGCAGCTTCTCAGCGGGAGGGCTTGGGGAGCTGTTTTTT,CASSFSAGGLGELFF
TRBJ2-1,TRBV5-6,NA,NA,TGTGCCAGCAGCCTGGCAGACTACAATGAGCAGTTCTTC,CASSLADYNEQFF
TRBJ1-2,TRBV4-1,TRBD1,once,TGCGCCAGCAGGCCCACCGGGACAGACAACTATGGCTACACCTTC,CASRPTGTDNYGYTF
TRBJ1-6,TRBV30,TRBD1,NA,TGTGCCTGGAGTGTAGGACAGGGAAGTTCACCCCTCCACTTT,CAWSVGQGSSPLHF
TRBJ1-2,TRBV19,NA,NA,TGTGCCAGTAGTATGAACAGCTACGAGAGCTACACCTTC,CASSMNSYESYTF
TRBJ1-5,TRBV30,NA,NA,TGTGCCTGGAGTGTACAGTCAGAGCCTAGCAATCAGCCCCAGCATTTT,CAWSVQSEPSNQPQHF
TRBJ1-3,TRBV5-4,NA,NA,TGTGCCAGCAGCTTAGAGGGACGGACCTCTGGAAACACCATATATTTT,CASSLEGRTSGNTIYF
TRBJ2-7,TRBV7-8,NA,NA,TGTGCCAGCAGCTTAGGTATCAGGGGGGGCCCTTCCTACGAGCAGTACTTC,CASSLGIRGGPSYEQYF
TRBJ2-2,TRBV9,NA,NA,TGTGCCAGCAGCGTAGCAGGGGACACCGGGGAGCTGTTTTTT,CASSVAGDTGELFF
TRBJ2-7,TRBV13,TRBD2,NA,TGTGCCAGCAGCTTCCCTCTCGGGGGGGGTTTTTACGAGCAGTACTTC,CASSFPLGGGFYEQYF
TRBJ1-2,TRBV5-6,NA,NA,TGTGCCAGCAGCTCCCGCTCGTGGTGGTCGGGAGCCATCTATGGCTACACCTTC,CASSSRSWWSGAIYGYTF
TRBJ2-7,TRBV11-2,TRBD2,NA,TGTGCCAGCAGCACAATCAACCGACCAAGCGGGGTCTCCTACGAGCAGTACTTC,CASSTINRPSGVSYEQYF
TRBJ2-2,TRBV5-4,NA,NA,TGTGCCAGCAGCTACGATCACAAGGAGCTGTTTTTT,CASSYDHKELFF
TRBJ2-7,TRBV27,NA,NA,TGTGCCAGCAGTTTTGTGGGTCCTACCTACGAGCAGTACTTC,CASSFVGPTYEQYF
TRBJ1-2,TRBV29-1,NA,many,TGCAGCACAGCAGGGATAGGCTACACCTTC,CSTAGIGYTF
TRBJ1-5,TRBV2,NA,NA,TGTGCCAGCAGTCGGGACATCCAAAGCAATCAGCCCCAGCATTTT,CASSRDIQSNQPQHF
TRBJ1-2,TRBV7-2,NA,NA,TGTGCCAGCAGCGCGAGGGGAACCCATGGCTACACCTTC,CASSARGTHGYTF
TRBJ2-7,TRBV11-2,TRBD2,NA,TGTGCCAGCAGCTTAGTCCCTCGGACTAGCTACGAGCAGTACTTC,CASSLVPRTSYEQYF
TRBJ2-4,TRBV4-2,NA,few,TGTGCCAGCAGCCCCCAGGGCGGACTAGCCAAAAACATTCAGTACTTC,CASSPQGGLAKNIQYF
TRBJ1-2,TRBV30,NA,once,TGTGCCTGGAGTGTACCGAGAGGGACCATCCGGGGCTACACCTTC,CAWSVPRGTIRGYTF
TRBJ2-4,TRBV5-8,TRBD2,few,TGTGCCAGCAGCTTGGGAGGTCTAGCGGGGGCCATTCAGTACTTC,CASSLGGLAGAIQYF
TRBJ1-3,TRBV28,NA,once,TGTGCCAGCAGTCCCCAGGGTCGGGGCTCTGGAAACACCATATATTTT,CASSPQGRGSGNTIYF
TRBJ2-7,TRBV6-1,TRBD2,NA,TGTGCCAGCAGTGAAATAGCGGGAGGGTACGAGCAGTACTTC,CASSEIAGGYEQYF
TRBJ1-4,TRBV27,NA,NA,TGTGCCAGCAGTAGACAGTCAACTAATGAAAAACTGTTTTTT,CASSRQSTNEKLFF
TRBJ2-7,TRBV18,NA,once,TGTGCCAGCTCAGCTACAGGGTTCGAGCAGTACTTC,CASSATGFEQYF
TRBJ1-2,TRBV27,NA,NA,TGTGCCAGCAGTTTAAACAGGGACATCTCTAACTATGGCTACACCTTC,CASSLNRDISNYGYTF
TRBJ2-1,TRBV10-2,TRBD2,NA,TGCGCCAGCAGTGAGGTGGGGACTAGCGGGATTGGGTCGAAGGATGAGCAGTTCTTC,CASSEVGTSGIGSKDEQFF
TRBJ1-6,TRBV5-6,NA,NA,TGTGCCAGCAGCTTGGACAGGGCCTCCTATAATTCACCCCTCCACTTT,CASSLDRASYNSPLHF
TRBJ2-1,TRBV6-2/TRBV6-3,TRBD2,once,TGTGCCAGCAGTTCTGGACTAGCGCGTAACAATGAGCAGTTCTTC,CASSSGLARNNEQFF
TRBJ2-3,TRBV5-6,NA,NA,TGTGCCAGCAGCTTCGGGCTAGCTACAGATACGCAGTATTTT,CASSFGLATDTQYF
TRBJ2-7,TRBV7-6,TRBD1,NA,TGTGCCAGCAGCGGCTTTGGGACAGGGGATTACTACGAGCAGTACTTC,CASSGFGTGDYYEQYF
TRBJ1-2,TRBV7-3,NA,NA,TGTGCCAGCAGCTTAAATGGGGATATCGGCTATGGCTACACCTTC,CASSLNGDIGYGYTF
TRBJ2-5,TRBV19,NA,NA,TGTGCCAGTAGTATTCAAGTCTCCCAAGAGACCCAGTACTTC,CASSIQVSQETQYF
TRBJ2-7,TRBV11-2,TRBD2,NA,TGTGCCAGCAGCTTAGTTATAGCGGGGCCCTACGAGCAGTACTTC,CASSLVIAGPYEQYF
TRBJ2-3,TRBV9,TRBD2,NA,TGTGCCAGCAGCGTAGTGTCTAGCGGGGGGCTGGGGCAAAAGTATTTT,CASSVVSSGGLGQKYF
TRBJ2-2,TRBV3-1/TRBV3-2,NA,NA,TGTGCCAGCAGCCCCCGCCTCCCCCAACCCCGGGTGAACACCGGGGAGCTGTTTTTT,CASSPRLPQPRVNTGELFF
TRBJ1-4,TRBV7-9,NA,NA,TGTGCCAGCAGCCCGGGAGCAACTAATGAAAAACTGTTTTTT,CASSPGATNEKLFF
TRBJ1-4,TRBV5-6,NA,NA,TGTGCCAGCAGCTTAAAGCGGGCTAATGAAAAACTGTTTTTT,CASSLKRANEKLFF
TRBJ1-2,TRBV6-5,NA,few,TGTGCCAGCAGTTACTACGGACAGTCTAACTATGGCTACACCTTC,CASSYYGQSNYGYTF
TRBJ1-1,TRBV19,TRBD1,NA,TGTGCCAGTTGGACAGGGATGAACACTGAAGCTTTCTTT,CASWTGMNTEAFF
TRBJ2-3,TRBV27,TRBD2,NA,TGTGCCAGCAGTTTGAGTTCGGCTAGCGGGGATACGCAGTATTTT,CASSLSSASGDTQYF